Listed below are T cell receptor beta chains from one sample, sequenced in a study of T-cell memory formation after mild COVID-19. From the 5' RACE reads, TCRdb called clonotypes with MiXCR, one entry per CDR3 protein. Counted here are about 430,000 distinct CDR3 sequences, approximately 24% occurring once; the ten biggest clones make up 7.5% to 10%. Sequenced input: PBMCs or a T cell subset sorted from them (not recorded which). Every receptor here comes from an adult woman who had mild COVID-19 (a few samples of this study predate the infection). Cell type and time point are not known. CDR3s include the opening cysteine and the closing phenylalanine or tryptophan. Fields, in order: CDR3 protein, CDR3 DNA, J gene, clone size, D gene, V gene. The D gene is left open where the match is weak. Only part of the rows carry a size: once, few, many, or a class if the clone is expanded.

CDR3aa: CSASGAAYEQYF; CDR3nt: TGCAGTGCTAGTGGGGCAGCCTACGAGCAGTACTTC; j_gene: TRBJ2-7; abundance: .; d_gene: .; v_gene: TRBV20-1
CDR3aa: CASSRTGTGVFRETQYF; CDR3nt: TGTGCCAGCAGCAGAACCGGGACAGGGGTTTTTAGGGAGACCCAGTACTTC; j_gene: TRBJ2-5; abundance: few; d_gene: TRBD1; v_gene: TRBV7-8
CDR3aa: CAISQYEQYF; CDR3nt: TGTGCCATCTCACAGTACGAGCAGTACTTC; j_gene: TRBJ2-7; abundance: .; d_gene: .; v_gene: TRBV10-3
CDR3aa: CASSNRDSRRSYEQYF; CDR3nt: TGTGCCAGCAGTAACAGGGACAGCCGCCGTTCCTACGAGCAGTACTTC; j_gene: TRBJ2-7; abundance: few; d_gene: TRBD1; v_gene: TRBV6-2/TRBV6-3
CDR3aa: CASSYSPTGEDGYTF; CDR3nt: TGTGCCAGCAGTTACTCCCCTACAGGGGAGGATGGCTACACCTTC; j_gene: TRBJ1-2; abundance: .; d_gene: TRBD1; v_gene: TRBV6-5
CDR3aa: CSVLTGTSNQPQHF; CDR3nt: TGCAGCGTGCTGACAGGGACTAGCAATCAGCCCCAGCATTTT; j_gene: TRBJ1-5; abundance: .; d_gene: TRBD1; v_gene: TRBV29-1
CDR3aa: CASSLDVNTEAFF; CDR3nt: TGCGCCAGCAGCTTAGATGTGAACACTGAAGCTTTCTTT; j_gene: TRBJ1-1; abundance: many; d_gene: .; v_gene: TRBV5-1
CDR3aa: CASSYGEGARGELFF; CDR3nt: TGTGCCAGCTCCTACGGGGAGGGGGCCAGGGGGGAGCTGTTTTTT; j_gene: TRBJ2-2; abundance: .; d_gene: .; v_gene: TRBV6-2/TRBV6-3
CDR3aa: CSAGGEADTQYF; CDR3nt: TGCAGTGCAGGAGGGGAGGCAGATACGCAGTATTTT; j_gene: TRBJ2-3; abundance: .; d_gene: .; v_gene: TRBV20-1
CDR3aa: CASSILFRGINTEAFF; CDR3nt: TGTGCCAGTAGTATACTATTCAGGGGCATCAACACTGAAGCTTTCTTT; j_gene: TRBJ1-1; abundance: .; d_gene: .; v_gene: TRBV19
CDR3aa: CASSWIKNTEAFF; CDR3nt: TGTGCCAGCAGCTGGATCAAGAACACTGAAGCTTTCTTT; j_gene: TRBJ1-1; abundance: few; d_gene: .; v_gene: TRBV11-3
CDR3aa: CSARDSLGAPDTQYF; CDR3nt: TGCAGTGCTAGAGATTCATTGGGAGCCCCGGATACGCAGTATTTT; j_gene: TRBJ2-3; abundance: few; d_gene: .; v_gene: TRBV20-1
CDR3aa: CASSRSGRGNQPQHF; CDR3nt: TGTGCCAGCAGCCGATCGGGTCGTGGCAATCAGCCCCAGCATTTT; j_gene: TRBJ1-5; abundance: few; d_gene: .; v_gene: TRBV12-3/TRBV12-4
CDR3aa: CASGEGQGSYEQYF; CDR3nt: TGTGCCAGCGGGGAGGGACAGGGCTCCTACGAGCAGTACTTC; j_gene: TRBJ2-7; abundance: few; d_gene: TRBD1; v_gene: TRBV6-1
CDR3aa: CASSWTGGSEQYF; CDR3nt: TGTGCCAGCAGTTGGACAGGGGGGAGCGAGCAGTACTTC; j_gene: TRBJ2-7; abundance: many; d_gene: TRBD1; v_gene: TRBV27
CDR3aa: CASSVVVGDTQYF; CDR3nt: TGTGCCAGCAGCGTAGTGGTGGGAGATACGCAGTATTTT; j_gene: TRBJ2-3; abundance: few; d_gene: .; v_gene: TRBV9
CDR3aa: CASSFTGAVAYEQYF; CDR3nt: TGTGCCAGCAGTTTCACAGGGGCTGTGGCCTACGAGCAGTACTTC; j_gene: TRBJ2-7; abundance: .; d_gene: TRBD1; v_gene: TRBV7-9
CDR3aa: CASRPGLAGVFTGELFF; CDR3nt: TGTGCCAGCAGACCCGGACTAGCGGGAGTTTTCACCGGGGAGCTGTTTTTT; j_gene: TRBJ2-2; abundance: .; d_gene: TRBD2; v_gene: TRBV5-5
CDR3aa: CASSFLLAGPSTDTQYF; CDR3nt: TGTGCCAGCAGTTTTTTACTAGCGGGCCCCAGCACAGATACGCAGTATTTT; j_gene: TRBJ2-3; abundance: few; d_gene: TRBD2; v_gene: TRBV12-3/TRBV12-4
CDR3aa: CASSQEGGNSHGVPQYF; CDR3nt: TGTGCCAGCAGCCAAGAAGGCGGGAACTCCCATGGGGTGCCGCAGTACTTC; j_gene: TRBJ2-7; abundance: few; d_gene: .; v_gene: TRBV4-2
CDR3aa: CASSPRTYNSPLHF; CDR3nt: TGTGCCAGCTCACCACGGACGTATAATTCACCCCTCCACTTT; j_gene: TRBJ1-6; abundance: .; d_gene: .; v_gene: TRBV18
CDR3aa: CASSFENTEAFF; CDR3nt: TGCGCCAGCAGCTTTGAGAACACTGAAGCTTTCTTT; j_gene: TRBJ1-1; abundance: .; d_gene: .; v_gene: TRBV7-9
CDR3aa: CSARGGIETPHNEQFF; CDR3nt: TGCAGTGCTAGAGGGGGGATCGAAACCCCTCACAATGAGCAGTTCTTC; j_gene: TRBJ2-1; abundance: .; d_gene: .; v_gene: TRBV20-1
CDR3aa: CASSLLTVHTGELFF; CDR3nt: TGCGCCAGCAGCCTTCTAACCGTCCACACCGGGGAGCTGTTTTTT; j_gene: TRBJ2-2; abundance: few; d_gene: .; v_gene: TRBV5-1